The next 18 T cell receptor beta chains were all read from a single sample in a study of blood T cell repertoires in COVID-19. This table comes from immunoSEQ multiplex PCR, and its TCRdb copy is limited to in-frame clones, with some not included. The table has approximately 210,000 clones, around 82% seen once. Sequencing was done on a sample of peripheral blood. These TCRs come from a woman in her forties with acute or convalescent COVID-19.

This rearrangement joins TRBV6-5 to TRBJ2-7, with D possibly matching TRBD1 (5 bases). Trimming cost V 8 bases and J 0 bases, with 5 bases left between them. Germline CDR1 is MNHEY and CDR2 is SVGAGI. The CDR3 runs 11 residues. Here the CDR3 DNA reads TGTGCCAGCGACAGCTCCTACGAGCAGTACTTC. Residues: CASDSSYEQYF.

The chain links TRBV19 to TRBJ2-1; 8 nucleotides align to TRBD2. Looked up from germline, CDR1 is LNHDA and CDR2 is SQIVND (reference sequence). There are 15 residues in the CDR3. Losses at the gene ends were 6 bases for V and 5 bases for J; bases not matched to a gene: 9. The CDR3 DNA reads TGTGCCAGTAGCCCCTTGGCGGGGGGCCACAATGAGCAGTTCTTC. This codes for CASSPLAGGHNEQFF.

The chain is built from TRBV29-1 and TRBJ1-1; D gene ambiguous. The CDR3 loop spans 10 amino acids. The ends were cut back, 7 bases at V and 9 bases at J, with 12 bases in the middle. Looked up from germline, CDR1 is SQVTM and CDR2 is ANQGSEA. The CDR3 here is CSGGEVQAFF. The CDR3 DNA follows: TGCAGCGGTGGGGAGGTGCAAGCTTTCTTT.

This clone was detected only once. In DNA, the CDR3 is TGTGCCAGCAGCTTGGGGGTGGGACAGGGATACGAGCAGTACTTC. It encodes CASSLGVGQGYEQYF. The J gene is TRBJ2-7, the V gene TRBV5-5, with 9 bases fitting TRBD1. V lost 0 bases to trimming and J lost 4 bases; unmatched junction nucleotides: 5. Per the germline V gene, CDR1 is SGHKS and CDR2 is YYEKEE (reference sequence). This CDR3 comprises 15 residues.

CDR3 DNA: TGTGCCAGCAGTCGACTATTGCGTGGGGGCGACGAAAAACTGTTTTTT. Translating it yields CASSRLLRGGDEKLFF. The V and J genes are TRBV3-1 (or the pseudogene TRBV3-2) and TRBJ1-4; possibly TRBD1 for D (6 bases). Deletions cut 6 bases from V and 8 bases from J, with 22 bases between. Germline assignment: CDR1 LGHDT and CDR2 YNNKEL (reference sequence). The CDR3 sequence is 16 residues long.

In DNA form, the CDR3 reads TGTGCCAGCAGTCTAAGGGGGGGGGTTACTAGAAAGCAGCAAGAGACCCAGTACTTC. Translating it yields CASSLRGGVTRKQQETQYF. The chain carries TRBV27 and TRBJ2-5; D perhaps matches TRBD2 (7 bases). Trimming left V 5 bases short and J 2 bases short, with 27 bases between. From germline, CDR1 is MNHEY and CDR2 SMNVEV (reference sequence). This CDR3 is 19 amino acids long.

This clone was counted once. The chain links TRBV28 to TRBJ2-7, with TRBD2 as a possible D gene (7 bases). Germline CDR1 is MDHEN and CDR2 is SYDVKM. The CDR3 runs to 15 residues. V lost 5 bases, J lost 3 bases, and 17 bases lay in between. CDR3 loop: CASSKGGLQNYEQYF. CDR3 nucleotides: TGTGCCAGCAGTAAGGGGGGGCTCCAAAACTACGAGCAGTACTTC.

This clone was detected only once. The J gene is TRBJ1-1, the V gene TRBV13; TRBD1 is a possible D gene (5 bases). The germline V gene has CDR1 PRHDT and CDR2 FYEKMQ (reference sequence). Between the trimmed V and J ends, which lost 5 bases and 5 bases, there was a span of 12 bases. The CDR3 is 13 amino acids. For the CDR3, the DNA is TGTGCCAGCAGCCTTGGGGCACGAACTGAAGCTTTCTTT. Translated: CASSLGARTEAFF.

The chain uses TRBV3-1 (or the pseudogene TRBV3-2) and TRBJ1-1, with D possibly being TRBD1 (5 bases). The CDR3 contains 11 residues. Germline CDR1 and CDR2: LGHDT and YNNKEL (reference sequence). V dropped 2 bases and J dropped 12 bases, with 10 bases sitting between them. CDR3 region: CASSQKGRTFF. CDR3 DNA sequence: TGTGCCAGCAGCCAAAAGGGGAGGACTTTCTTT.

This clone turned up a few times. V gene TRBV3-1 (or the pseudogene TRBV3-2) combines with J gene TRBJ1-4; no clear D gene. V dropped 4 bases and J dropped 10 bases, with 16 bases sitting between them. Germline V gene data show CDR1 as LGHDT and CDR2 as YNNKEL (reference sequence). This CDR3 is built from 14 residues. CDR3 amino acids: CASSRRWGDPKLFF. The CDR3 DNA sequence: TGTGCCAGCAGCCGCCGTTGGGGAGACCCAAAACTGTTTTTT.

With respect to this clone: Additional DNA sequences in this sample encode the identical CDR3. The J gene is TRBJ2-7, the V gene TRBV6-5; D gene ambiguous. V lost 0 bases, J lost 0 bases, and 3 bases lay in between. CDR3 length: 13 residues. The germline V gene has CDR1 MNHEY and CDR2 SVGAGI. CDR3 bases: TGTGCCAGCAGTTACTCCAGCTCCTACGAGCAGTACTTC. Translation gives CASSYSSSYEQYF.

Here the CDR3 reads CASSQENSGFYNEQFF. Here the CDR3 DNA reads TGTGCCAGCAGCCAAGAAAACTCCGGGTTCTACAATGAGCAGTTCTTC. This rearrangement joins TRBV4-2 to TRBJ2-1, with D hard to call. The germline CDR1 and CDR2 sequences are LGHNA and YNFKEQ. The V gene lost 0 bases and the J gene lost 3 bases, with 12 bases spanning the gap. The CDR3 consists of 16 residues.

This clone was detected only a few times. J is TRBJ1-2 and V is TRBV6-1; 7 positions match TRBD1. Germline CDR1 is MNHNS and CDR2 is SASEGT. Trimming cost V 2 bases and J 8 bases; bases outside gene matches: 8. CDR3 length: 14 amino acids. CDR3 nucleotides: TGTGCCAGCAGTGAACTAGGGGGCCGAGGAGGCTACACCTTC. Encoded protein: CASSELGGRGGYTF.

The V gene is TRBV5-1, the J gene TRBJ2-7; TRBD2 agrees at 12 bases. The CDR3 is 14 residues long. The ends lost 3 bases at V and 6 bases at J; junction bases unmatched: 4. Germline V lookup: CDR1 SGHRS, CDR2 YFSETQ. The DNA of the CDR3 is TGCGCCAGCAGCTCCGGACTAGCGGGACCCGAGCAGTACTTC. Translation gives CASSSGLAGPEQYF. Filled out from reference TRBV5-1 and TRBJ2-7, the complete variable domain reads KAGVTQTPRYLIKTRGQQVTLSCSPISGHRSVSWYQQTPGQGLQFLFEYFSETQRNKGNFPGRFSGRQFSNSRSEMNVSTLELGDSALYLCASSSGLAGPEQYFGPGTRLTVT.

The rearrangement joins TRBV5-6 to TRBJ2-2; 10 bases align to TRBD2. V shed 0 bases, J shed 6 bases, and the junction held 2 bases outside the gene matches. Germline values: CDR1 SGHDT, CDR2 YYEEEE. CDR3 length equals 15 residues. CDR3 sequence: CASSLASGRPGELFF. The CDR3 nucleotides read TGTGCCAGCAGCTTGGCTAGCGGGAGACCCGGGGAGCTGTTTTTT.

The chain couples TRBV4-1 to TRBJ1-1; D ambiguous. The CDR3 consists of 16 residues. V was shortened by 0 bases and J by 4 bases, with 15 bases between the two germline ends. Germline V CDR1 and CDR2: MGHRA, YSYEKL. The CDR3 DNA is TGCGCCAGCAGCCAAGATCCCCTCGGGGAGGCCACTGAAGCTTTCTTT. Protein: CASSQDPLGEATEAFF.

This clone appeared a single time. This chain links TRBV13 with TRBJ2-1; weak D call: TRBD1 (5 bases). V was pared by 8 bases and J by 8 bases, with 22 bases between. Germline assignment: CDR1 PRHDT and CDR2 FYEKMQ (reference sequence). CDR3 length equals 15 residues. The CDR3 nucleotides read TGTGCCAGCTCGAGCGTGGGGCGACCTATGGATGAGCAGTTCTTC. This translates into CASSSVGRPMDEQFF.

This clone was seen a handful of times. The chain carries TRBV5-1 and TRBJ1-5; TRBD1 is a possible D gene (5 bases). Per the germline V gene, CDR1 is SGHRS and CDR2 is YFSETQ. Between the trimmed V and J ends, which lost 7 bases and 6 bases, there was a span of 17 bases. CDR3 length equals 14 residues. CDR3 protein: CASAAGEVGQPQHF. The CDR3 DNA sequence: TGCGCCAGCGCCGCGGGGGAAGTCGGTCAGCCCCAGCATTTT.